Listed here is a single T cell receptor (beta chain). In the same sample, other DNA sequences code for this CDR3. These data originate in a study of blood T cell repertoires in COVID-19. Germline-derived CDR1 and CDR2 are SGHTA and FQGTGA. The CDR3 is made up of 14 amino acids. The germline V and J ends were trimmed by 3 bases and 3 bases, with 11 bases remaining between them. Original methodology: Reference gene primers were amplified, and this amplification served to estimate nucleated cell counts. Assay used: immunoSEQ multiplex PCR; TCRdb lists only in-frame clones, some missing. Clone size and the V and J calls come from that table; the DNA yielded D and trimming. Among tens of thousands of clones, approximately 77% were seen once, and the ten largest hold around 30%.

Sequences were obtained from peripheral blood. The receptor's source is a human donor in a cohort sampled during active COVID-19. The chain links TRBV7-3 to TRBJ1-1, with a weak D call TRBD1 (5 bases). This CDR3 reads CASSLGGLDTEAFF. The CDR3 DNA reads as TGTGCCAGCAGCTTGGGGGGATTGGACACTGAAGCTTTCTTT.